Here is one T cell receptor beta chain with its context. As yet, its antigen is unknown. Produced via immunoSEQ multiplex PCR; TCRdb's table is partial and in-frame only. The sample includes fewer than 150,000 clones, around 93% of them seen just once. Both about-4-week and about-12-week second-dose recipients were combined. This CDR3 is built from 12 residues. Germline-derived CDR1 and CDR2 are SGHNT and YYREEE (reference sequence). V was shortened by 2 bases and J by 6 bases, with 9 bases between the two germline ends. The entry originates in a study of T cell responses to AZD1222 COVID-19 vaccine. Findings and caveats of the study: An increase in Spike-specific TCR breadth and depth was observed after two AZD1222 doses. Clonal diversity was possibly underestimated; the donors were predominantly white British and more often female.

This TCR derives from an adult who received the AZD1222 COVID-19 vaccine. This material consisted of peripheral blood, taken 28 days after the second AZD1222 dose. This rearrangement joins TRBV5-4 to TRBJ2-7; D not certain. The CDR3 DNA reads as TGTGCCAGCAGCTTAAGGTGGGGCGAGCAGTACTTC. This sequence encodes CASSLRWGEQYF.